This TCR beta chain was sequenced for a study of Ad26.COV2.S vaccination and SARS-CoV-2 variants (dated by TCRdb to the early 2020s). Regarding the study in general: Donors in the vaccine arm were drawn from COV1001, a phase I-IIa trial of Ad26.COV2.S in healthy adults that was multicentre, randomized, double-blind and placebo-controlled. The TCR-sequenced set comprised approximately 32 samples: roughly 19 Ad26.COV2.S vaccine recipients, 5 placebo recipients and 8 SARS-CoV-2 convalescent individuals. TCRbeta repertoire sequencing served as the tool for gauging how specific and how broad the SARS-CoV-2-reactive T cell receptors were following Ad26.COV2.S vaccination. Ad26.COV2.S was administered intramuscularly at a dose of 5x10^10 or 1x10^11 viral particles, either as one shot or as two shots given 56 days apart. Investigators did not know the trial group allocation while performing experiments and assessing outcomes. Participants in the trial were split at random into five groups of five each, receiving low-dose or high-dose Ad26.COV2.S once or twice, or else placebo on both occasions.

Explained via the paper, the treatment or condition label denotes: roughly 18 received Ad26.COV2.S at low or high dose, single or two shots; 5 received placebo; per-sample allocation not given. For vaccine and placebo recipients, the sequenced repertoires came from samples collected on day 63 after the first injection. Cohort 1b enrolled 25 to 30 adults aged 18-55 years at a single site in Boston, USA, between 29 July and 7 August 2020. As a vaccine, Ad26.COV2.S was a replication-incompetent adenovirus type 26 vector that expressed a prefusion-stabilized SARS-CoV-2 spike protein derived from the original Wuhan strain. Notes on this clone: The antigen it recognizes is unknown. The input lacks base qualities; no much larger clone sits a single base away.

TCRbeta CDR3 regions were sequenced with the immunoSEQ Assay. After extraction, genomic DNA underwent amplification by bias-controlled multiplex PCR, followed by high-throughput sequencing. The paper's processing steps were these. To quantify the absolute abundance of each unique TCRbeta CDR3 region, sequences were collapsed and filtered. T cell fraction was estimated by normalizing TCRbeta template counts to usable DNA, with usable DNA measured through amplification of reference genes found in all nucleated cells. Repertoire TCRs were annotated as SARS-CoV-2-specific by exact matching of V gene, CDR3 amino acid sequence and J gene to a known reactive TCR set. The reference SARS-CoV-2 TCR set was obtained from MIRA and was filtered for enrichment in COVID-19-positive ImmuneCODE repertoires, whereby public or cross-reactive TCRs were removed. Using the MIRA antigens, annotated TCRs were further analysed by specific ORF or by position within an ORF. Depth was the summed frequency of annotated unique rearrangements, while breadth was defined as annotated unique rearrangements over total unique productive rearrangements. TCR breadth was compared between groups using two-sided Wilcoxon rank-sum tests. TCRdb stores this immuneACCESS table with in-frame sequences only. Part of the clones is absent; in the studies checked, under half of the shortfall reflects unresolved V genes, and no reason is known for the rest. That table supplies the V and J calls and clone size; D and trimming were determined from the DNA. Recorded for this sample are around 400,000 clones; around nine tenths of them occurred a single time. The ten biggest clones cover about 2% of the sample.

General findings and caveats noted by the study authors: Ad26.COV2.S recipients had higher spike-specific TCR breadth than placebo recipients (P = 0.0014). The study lacked the statistical power to compare responses across vaccine doses or regimens. Comparable non-spike TCR breadth was observed between vaccine and placebo recipients, consistent with only spike being contained in the vaccine. After vaccination, spike-specific CD8+ and CD4+ T cell responses were reported to show substantial breadth. The authors noted that total T cell responses may have been underestimated by the TCR breadth and depth analyses.

The starting material was peripheral blood, obtained in a trial of Ad26.COV2.S vaccine versus placebo. The TCR was taken from a person between 18 and 65 years old who received the Ad26.COV2.S COVID-19 vaccine or a placebo.

The DNA sequence reads TGTGCCAGCAGTGAAATGAGGGGGGCGCTGACCGGGGAGCTGTTTTTT. This yields the protein CASSEMRGALTGELFF. The chain couples TRBV2 to TRBJ2-2; the D call is possibly TRBD1 or TRBD2, each sharing 6 bases. V is clipped by 2 bases and J by 5 bases, and the sequence between their germline boundaries is 15 bases long. From a lookup of the germline V gene, CDR1 and CDR2 are SNHLY and FYNNEI. The CDR3 covers 16 residues, taking in both the cysteine and the phenylalanine. The read is trimmed to its CDR3 DNA, 48 bases read in frame from base 1.